This T cell receptor (beta chain) was sequenced during a study of post-analysis software for immune sequencing data. TCR beta libraries were prepared from cDNA with unique molecular identifiers. TCRdb re-called the PCR reads with MiXCR, one entry per CDR3 protein. This table holds around 400,000 distinct CDR3 sequences, less than 40% found once. There are 12 residues in the CDR3. Germline-derived CDR1 and CDR2 are DFQATT and SNEGSKA (reference sequence). V lost 8 bases, J lost 7 bases, and 5 bases stayed unmatched. Study results and caveats: Patients used about 5 TRBV segments, including TRBV5-6, TRBV5-1 and TRBV20-1, more often than controls.

This clonotype has just a few counts. Its specificity is not known. The specimen sequenced was blood. The gene calls are TRBV20-1 and TRBJ1-4, with TRBD1 matching 9 bases. The TCR sequence derives from a girl aged 2-10 years with multiple sclerosis. The CDR3 sequence is CSPTGGGEKLFF. In nucleotides, the CDR3 is TGCAGTCCTACAGGGGGCGGTGAAAAACTGTTTTTT.